This entry lists 17 T cell receptor beta chains sequenced from one sample in a study of technical replicates of blood from a handful of donors. Only in-frame clones appear in the TCRdb table, and some are missing; sequencing was by immunoSEQ multiplex PCR. The data hold over 85,000 clones, with 90% to 96% observed a single time. The sample was T cells isolated from PBMCs. Source of these receptors: a human donor in good health.

V usage is TRBV18 and J usage is TRBJ2-1; 9 nucleotides match TRBD1. This CDR3 contains 13 residues. The junction had 2 bases not matched to a gene; V was cut back by 4 bases and J by 7 bases. Germline CDR1 and CDR2: KGHSH and LQKENI. DNA for the CDR3: TGTGCCAGCTCACAGGGACAGGGTAATGAGCAGTTCTTC. Its protein is CASSQGQGNEQFF.

The chain employs TRBV30 and TRBJ2-1; perhaps TRBD2 as D (5 bases). Trimming shortened V by 3 bases and J by 4 bases, and 7 bases separated the two germline ends. CDR3 length equals 12 residues. Germline CDR1 and CDR2: GTSNPN and SVGIG (reference sequence). CDR3 in amino acids: CAWRDLYNEQFF. For the CDR3, the DNA is TGTGCCTGGAGGGACTTGTACAATGAGCAGTTCTTC.

The CDR3 sequence: CASSFSGKDEQYF. The CDR3 bases are TGCGCCAGCAGCTTTAGCGGGAAAGACGAGCAGTACTTC. The genes are TRBV5-1 and TRBJ2-7; 8 nucleotides agree with TRBD2. Trimming took 2 bases from V and 5 from J; bases not matched to a gene: 3. Germline V gene data show CDR1 as SGHRS and CDR2 as YFSETQ. There are 13 residues in the CDR3.

The table lists this clone with a count of one. This chain joins TRBV29-1 and TRBJ2-7, with a tentative D call TRBD1 (6 bases). From germline, CDR1 is SQVTM and CDR2 ANQGSEA. CDR3 size: 14 residues. Trimming took 7 bases from V and 4 from J, leaving 20 bases between them. DNA for the CDR3: TGCAGCGCCTTCAGGGGTGGGGGAATTTACGAGCAGTACTTC. Translating it yields CSAFRGGGIYEQYF.

The rearrangement joins TRBV2 to TRBJ2-3; 12 nucleotides align to TRBD2. Germline CDR1 SNHLY, CDR2 FYNNEI. The CDR3 extends over 15 amino acids. J gave up 1 base and V 7 bases, and 3 bases lay outside the gene matches. This chain's CDR3 is CASTRLAGGTDTQYF. CDR3 sequence (DNA): TGTGCCAGCACTAGACTAGCGGGAGGCACAGATACGCAGTATTTT.

The chain recombines TRBV28 with TRBJ1-4; 8 bases map to TRBD1. This CDR3 comprises 18 residues. V shed 5 bases, J shed 8 bases, and the junction held 19 bases outside the gene matches. Germline V gene data show CDR1 as MDHEN and CDR2 as SYDVKM. The CDR3 protein is CASSPRGRTGWSIEKLFF. The CDR3, as DNA: TGTGCCAGCAGTCCCAGGGGGAGGACAGGGTGGAGTATCGAAAAACTGTTTTTT.

This clone was observed once. The chain recombines TRBV4-3 with TRBJ2-1; tentatively, D is TRBD1 (5 bases). The V and J ends lost 1 base and 4 bases respectively, with 17 bases between them. CDR3 length: 17 amino acids. Germline V gene sequence: CDR1 LGHNA, CDR2 YSLEER. The CDR3 sequence: CASSQGGQGWEYNEQFF. CDR3 nucleotides: TGCGCCAGCAGCCAAGGGGGCCAAGGATGGGAATACAATGAGCAGTTCTTC.

The chain recombines TRBV25-1 with TRBJ1-1; D remains ambiguous. The CDR3 runs to 16 residues. Trimming cost V 4 bases and J 3 bases, with 18 bases left between them. CDR1 is MGHDK, CDR2 SYGVNS, per germline. The CDR3 here is CASSAHPAAGYTEAFF. The CDR3 DNA is TGTGCCAGCAGTGCCCACCCGGCAGCGGGTTACACTGAAGCTTTCTTT.

As concerns this clone: A single base separates this from a much larger clone, so it may be a read error. This specimen includes other DNA sequences encoding the same CDR3. The chain joins TRBV6-4 to TRBJ2-1; 8 nucleotides align to TRBD2. The CDR3 is made up of 15 amino acids. Trimming cost V 0 bases and J 3 bases; bases outside gene matches: 1. Germline CDR1 is MRHNA and CDR2 is SNTAGT. CDR3 residues: CASSDSSGSYNEQFF. The CDR3 DNA reads as TGTGCCAGCAGTGACTCCAGCGGGAGCTACAATGAGCAGTTCTTC.

V is TRBV5-1 and J is TRBJ2-7; 8 bases line up with TRBD1. CDR3 length: 14 amino acids. After removal of 4 bases from V and 2 bases from J, the junction contained 5 bases not matched to a gene. From germline, CDR1 is SGHRS and CDR2 YFSETQ. CDR3 region: CASSLRTGPYEQYF. CDR3 nucleotides: TGCGCCAGCAGCCTGCGGACAGGGCCCTACGAGCAGTACTTC. The whole variable domain, filled in from reference TRBV5-1 and TRBJ2-7, reads KAGVTQTPRYLIKTRGQQVTLSCSPISGHRSVSWYQQTPGQGLQFLFEYFSETQRNKGNFPGRFSGRQFSNSRSEMNVSTLELGDSALYLCASSLRTGPYEQYFGPGTRLTVT.

This sequence joins TRBV2 and TRBJ1-5; D possibly corresponds to TRBD1 (5 bases). CDR3 length equals 16 residues. Germline CDR1 is SNHLY and CDR2 is FYNNEI. V shed 4 bases and J shed 5 bases, with 18 bases lying between them. CDR3 DNA: TGTGCCAGCAGTGCCAATCCAGCAGGGTCCCATCAGCCCCAGCATTTT. Protein sequence: CASSANPAGSHQPQHF. The full variable domain, its missing parts supplied by reference TRBV2 and TRBJ1-5, is EPEVTQTPSHQVTQMGQEVILRCVPISNHLYFYWYRQILGQKVEFLVSFYNNEISEKSEIFDDQFSVERPDGSNFTLKIRSTKLEDSAMYFCASSANPAGSHQPQHFGDGTRLSIL.

The J gene is TRBJ1-4, the V gene TRBV9; TRBD1 might be the D (6 bases). CDR3 length: 17 amino acids. The germline V gene has CDR1 SGDLS and CDR2 YYNGEE. V lost 4 bases to trimming and J lost 7 bases, with 23 bases between them. For the CDR3, the DNA is TGTGCCAGCAGCCCTAACATTGGGGGGGGCATTGGTGAAAAACTGTTTTTT. Its translation: CASSPNIGGGIGEKLFF.

The chain carries TRBV5-1 and TRBJ1-1; D remains unclear. The V gene lost 1 base and the J gene lost 3 bases, with 7 bases spanning the gap. This CDR3 comprises 13 residues. Germline V gene lookup returns CDR1 SGHRS and CDR2 YFSETQ. The CDR3 here is CASSLSADTEAFF. DNA of the CDR3: TGCGCCAGCAGCTTGTCGGCGGACACTGAAGCTTTCTTT.

The chain recombines TRBV4-3 with TRBJ1-1; weak D call: TRBD1 (5 bases). The CDR3 totals 14 residues. V gave up 3 bases and J gave up 4 bases, with 12 bases separating them. Germline CDR1 LGHNA, CDR2 YSLEER. In DNA form, the CDR3 reads TGCGCCAGCAGCCAGATTACAGGCCCCACTGAAGCTTTCTTT. Translation gives CASSQITGPTEAFF.

The CDR3 loop is CASSTGATYNEQFF. The CDR3 coding sequence is TGTGCCAGTAGTACAGGGGCCACCTACAATGAGCAGTTCTTC. The chain carries TRBV19 and TRBJ2-1; D may be TRBD1 (6 bases). Germline lookup yields CDR1 LNHDA and CDR2 SQIVND (reference sequence). The V and J ends lost 4 bases and 2 bases respectively, with 9 bases between them. The CDR3 spans 14 residues.

CDR3: CAISESTVRSYEQYF. The CDR3 coding sequence is TGTGCCATCAGTGAGTCGACTGTCCGCTCCTACGAGCAGTACTTC. This chain connects TRBV10-3 to TRBJ2-7; D gene ambiguous. The germline CDR1 and CDR2 sequences are ENHRY and SYGVKD. The CDR3 is made up of 15 amino acids. V was clipped by 0 bases and J by 0 bases, with 9 bases between them.

The chain carries TRBV6-5 and TRBJ1-2; 7 nucleotides match TRBD1. CDR1 and CDR2 from the germline V gene are MNHEY and SVGAGI. The CDR3 has 14 residues. Unmatched junction bases numbered 7, after V lost 4 bases and J lost 5 bases. Here the CDR3 DNA reads TGTGCCAGCAGTTTCGGGACAGATGTTTATGGCTACACCTTC. Translation: CASSFGTDVYGYTF.